The TCR beta chain under discussion was sequenced for a study of cytomegalovirus exposure and HLA in healthy donors. Both 60 Vbeta primers and 13 Jbeta primers went into the PCR. In the original workflow: Around 10 million of the approximately 80 million unique TCR beta chains counted in a later analysis were shared. Profiling relied on immunoSEQ multiplex PCR, and the TCRdb table lists in-frame clones only, not all of them. The DNA was the basis for D and trimming; V, J and clone size are from that table. The sample contains some 190,000 clones, approximately 80% of which appear only once. In the case of this clone: Antigen: not known.

Notes on the study in general: Per a prior analysis, the majority of TCR beta V segments were productive roughly 87% or roughly 30% of the time. Indistinguishability led to the exclusion of some V segments, TRBV6-2 and TRBV6-3 included.

V was cut by 3 bases and J by 4 bases, with 10 bases left in between. Germline loops: CDR1 SGHAT, CDR2 FQNNGV. CDR3 length: 14 amino acids. This TCR was recovered from a girl under 18 in good health and CMV-seropositive. The V call is TRBV11-2, the J call TRBJ2-1; no definite D call. Material for sequencing was PBMCs. The CDR3 here is CASSFGSSYNEQFF. Written as DNA, the CDR3 is TGTGCCAGCAGCTTTGGTAGTTCATACAATGAGCAGTTCTTC.